These T cell receptor beta chains were read from a single sample in a study of blood T cells in healthy people across ages. TCRdb called the 5' RACE reads again in MiXCR, with one record for every CDR3 protein. The table records fewer than 1.5 million distinct CDR3 sequences, approximately 42% of them present only once. Sequencing used blood. These receptors were collected from a woman aged 18-29 years in good health. Each CDR3 is given with its conserved first and last residue. The order of the fields is V gene, D gene, clone size, J gene, CDR3 protein, CDR3 DNA. A D gene is named only where the DNA matches it firmly. Clone size is shown for a subset of rows, as once, few, many or a class of expanded clone.

>TRBV12-3/TRBV12-4|NA|NA|TRBJ1-4
CASSFKRRLGEKLFF
TGTGCCAGCAGTTTTAAGCGTCGTCTGGGTGAAAAACTGTTTTTT
>TRBV6-1|TRBD1|NA|TRBJ1-1
CASSDGTGRGYTEAFF
TGTGCCAGCAGTGATGGGACAGGGAGGGGGTACACTGAAGCTTTCTTT
>TRBV29-1|TRBD2|NA|TRBJ2-3
CSVEDRGDTDTQYF
TGCAGCGTTGAAGATCGGGGGGACACAGATACGCAGTATTTT
>TRBV20-1|NA|NA|TRBJ1-1
CSALSRKNTEAFF
TGCAGTGCCCTCTCCCGGAAGAACACTGAAGCTTTCTTT
>TRBV12-3/TRBV12-4|TRBD1|NA|TRBJ1-2
CASSQARDSYGYTF
TGTGCCAGCAGCCAGGCCCGGGACAGTTATGGCTACACCTTC
>TRBV20-1|NA|NA|TRBJ2-3
CSARNPGRTETQYF
TGCAGTGCTAGAAATCCGGGCCGCACAGAGACGCAGTATTTT
>TRBV14|TRBD1|NA|TRBJ1-5
CASSLGTAGQPQHF
TGTGCCAGCAGCCTAGGGACAGCAGGCCAGCCCCAGCATTTT
>TRBV5-1|NA|NA|TRBJ2-3
CASSGGTAASTDTQYF
TGCGCCAGCAGCGGGGGGACAGCGGCTAGCACAGATACGCAGTATTTT
>TRBV2|NA|NA|TRBJ2-1
CASKVQVFYNEQFF
TGTGCCAGCAAGGTCCAGGTGTTCTACAATGAGCAGTTCTTC
>TRBV20-1|TRBD1|NA|TRBJ1-6
CSASLQGADNSPLHF
TGCAGTGCTAGTTTACAGGGGGCTGATAATTCACCCCTCCACTTT
>TRBV7-2|NA|few|TRBJ2-7
CASSLGRPPYEQYF
TGTGCCAGCAGCTTAGGCCGTCCGCCCTACGAGCAGTACTTC
>TRBV6-5|TRBD1|NA|TRBJ1-2
CASKTGALNYGYTF
TGTGCCAGCAAAACAGGGGCCCTTAACTATGGCTACACCTTC
>TRBV11-2|TRBD1|NA|TRBJ2-5
CASSLAVTGGSETQYF
TGTGCCAGCAGCTTAGCGGTGACAGGGGGCAGTGAGACCCAGTACTTC
>TRBV5-5|TRBD1|NA|TRBJ2-7
CASSPDRGGFKDFYEQYF
TGTGCCAGCAGCCCGGACAGGGGCGGTTTTAAAGACTTCTACGAGCAGTACTTC
>TRBV5-1|NA|NA|TRBJ1-2
CASWAFNYGYTF
TGCGCCAGCTGGGCCTTCAACTATGGCTACACCTTC
>TRBV20-1|NA|NA|TRBJ2-7
CSARLRDSSSYEQYF
TGCAGTGCTAGACTCCGAGACAGTTCGTCCTACGAGCAGTACTTC